This T cell receptor (beta chain) was sequenced in a study of shared clonotypes between healthy human individuals. Germline CDR1 and CDR2: SGHRS and YFSETQ. V was clipped by 3 bases and J by 6 bases, with 10 bases between them. CDR3 length equals 12 residues. Measured with immunoSEQ multiplex PCR; TCRdb has only the in-frame clones, and not every one. The sample includes about 2.1 million clones, about 94% seen only once; the top ten take more than 1.5%. Naive CD8 cells lacked CD45RO, underwent positive selection for CCR7 and left out terminally differentiated effector memory CD45RA+ cells. The chain links TRBV5-1 to TRBJ2-7, with D possibly called TRBD1 or TRBD2 (5 bases each). This receptor was obtained from a man aged 18-30 years in good health. Some clones in this sample may be carry-over from other donors' samples. Sample: naive CD8+ T cells from PBMCs. CDR3 coding DNA: TGCGCCAGCAGCTCCAGGGACCTCGAGCAGTACTTC. It codes for CASSSRDLEQYF.